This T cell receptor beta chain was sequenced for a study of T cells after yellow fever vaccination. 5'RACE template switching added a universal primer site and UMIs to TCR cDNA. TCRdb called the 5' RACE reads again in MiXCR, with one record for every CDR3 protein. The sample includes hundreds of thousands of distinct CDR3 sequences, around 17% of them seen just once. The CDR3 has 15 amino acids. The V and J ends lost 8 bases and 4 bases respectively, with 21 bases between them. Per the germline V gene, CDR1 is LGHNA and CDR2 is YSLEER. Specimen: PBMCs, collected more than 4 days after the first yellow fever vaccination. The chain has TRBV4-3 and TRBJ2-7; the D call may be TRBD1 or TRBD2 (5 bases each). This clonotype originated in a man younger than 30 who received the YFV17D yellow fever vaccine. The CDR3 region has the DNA TGCGCCAGCGCTGGACGGCAGGGTGAGGGATACGAGCAGTACTTC. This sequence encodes CASAGRQGEGYEQYF.